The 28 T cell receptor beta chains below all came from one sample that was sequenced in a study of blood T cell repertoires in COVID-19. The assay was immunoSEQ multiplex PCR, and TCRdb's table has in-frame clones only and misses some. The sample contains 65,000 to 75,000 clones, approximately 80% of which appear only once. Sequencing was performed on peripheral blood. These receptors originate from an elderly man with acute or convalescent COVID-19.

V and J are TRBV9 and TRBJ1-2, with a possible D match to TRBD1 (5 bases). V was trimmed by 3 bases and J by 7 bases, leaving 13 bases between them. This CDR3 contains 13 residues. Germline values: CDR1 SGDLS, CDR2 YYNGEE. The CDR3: CASSDGGNGGYTF. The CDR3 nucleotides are TGTGCCAGCAGCGACGGGGGTAACGGTGGCTACACCTTC. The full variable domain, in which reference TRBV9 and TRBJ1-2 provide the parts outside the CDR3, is DSGVTQTPKHLITATGQRVTLRCSPRSGDLSVYWYQQSLDQGLQFLIQYYNGEERAKGNILERFSAQQFPDLHSELNLSSLELGDSALYFCASSDGGNGGYTFGSGTRLTVV.

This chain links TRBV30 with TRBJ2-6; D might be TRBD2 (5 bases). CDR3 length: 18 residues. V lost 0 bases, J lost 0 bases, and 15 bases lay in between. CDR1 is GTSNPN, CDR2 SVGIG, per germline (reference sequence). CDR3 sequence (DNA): TGTGCCTGGAGTGTCAATCGGGGTCTAATCTCTGGGGCCAACGTCCTGACTTTC. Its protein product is CAWSVNRGLISGANVLTF.

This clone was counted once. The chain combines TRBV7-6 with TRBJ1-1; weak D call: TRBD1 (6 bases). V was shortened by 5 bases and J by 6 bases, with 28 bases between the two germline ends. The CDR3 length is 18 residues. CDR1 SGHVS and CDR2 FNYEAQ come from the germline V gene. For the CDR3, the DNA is TGTGCCAGCAGCCCCGCCGGGACATTGAGAAACACAGCCCCTGAAGCTTTCTTT. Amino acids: CASSPAGTLRNTAPEAFF.

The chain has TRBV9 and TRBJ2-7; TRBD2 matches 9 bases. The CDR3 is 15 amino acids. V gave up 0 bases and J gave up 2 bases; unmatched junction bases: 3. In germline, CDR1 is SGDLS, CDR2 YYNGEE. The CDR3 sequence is CASSVATSGPYEQYF. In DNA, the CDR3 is TGTGCCAGCAGCGTAGCGACTAGCGGTCCCTACGAGCAGTACTTC.

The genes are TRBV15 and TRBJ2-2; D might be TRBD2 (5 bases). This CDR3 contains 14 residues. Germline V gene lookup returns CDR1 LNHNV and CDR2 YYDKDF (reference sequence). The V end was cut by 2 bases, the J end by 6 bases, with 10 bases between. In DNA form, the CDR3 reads TGTGCCACCAGCAGAAGAGTGGGAGCCGGGGAGCTGTTTTTT. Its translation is CATSRRVGAGELFF.

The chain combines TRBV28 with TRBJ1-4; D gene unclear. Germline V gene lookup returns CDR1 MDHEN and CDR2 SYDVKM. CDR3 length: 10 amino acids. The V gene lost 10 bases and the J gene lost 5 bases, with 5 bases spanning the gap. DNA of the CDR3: TGTGCCACCGAGAATGAAAAACTGTTTTTT. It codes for CATENEKLFF.

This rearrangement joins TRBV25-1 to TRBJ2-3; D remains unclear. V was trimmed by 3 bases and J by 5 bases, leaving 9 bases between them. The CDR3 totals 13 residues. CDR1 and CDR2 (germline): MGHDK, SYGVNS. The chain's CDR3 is CASSEKLLDTQYF. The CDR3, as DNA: TGTGCCAGCAGTGAGAAACTTCTAGATACGCAGTATTTT.

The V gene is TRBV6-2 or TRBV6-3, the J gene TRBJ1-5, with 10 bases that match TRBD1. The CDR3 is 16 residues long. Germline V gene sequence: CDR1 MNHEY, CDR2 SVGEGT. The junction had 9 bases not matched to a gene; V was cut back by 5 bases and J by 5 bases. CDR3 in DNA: TGTGCCAGCAGTGTTCTACCCGGGACAGGGGATCAGCCCCAGCATTTT. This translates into CASSVLPGTGDQPQHF.

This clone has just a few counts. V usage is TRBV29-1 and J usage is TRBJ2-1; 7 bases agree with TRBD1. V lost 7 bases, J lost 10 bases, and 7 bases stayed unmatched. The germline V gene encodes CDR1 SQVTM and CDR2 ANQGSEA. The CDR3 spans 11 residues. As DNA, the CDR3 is TGCAGCGCCCCCGACAGGGACGAGCAGTTCTTC. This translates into CSAPDRDEQFF.

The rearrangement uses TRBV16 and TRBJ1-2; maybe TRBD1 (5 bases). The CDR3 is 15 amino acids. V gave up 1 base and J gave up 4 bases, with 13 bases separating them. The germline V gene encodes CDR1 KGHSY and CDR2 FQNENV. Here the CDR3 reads CASSQWSGRVYGYTF. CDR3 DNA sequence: TGTGCCAGCAGCCAATGGTCAGGGAGGGTCTATGGCTACACCTTC.

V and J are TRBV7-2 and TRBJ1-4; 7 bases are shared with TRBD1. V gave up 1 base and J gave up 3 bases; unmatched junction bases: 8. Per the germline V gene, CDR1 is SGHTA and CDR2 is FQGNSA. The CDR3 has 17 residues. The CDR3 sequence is CASSLEGGGSANEKLFF. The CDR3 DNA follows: TGTGCCAGCAGCTTAGAAGGGGGCGGTTCGGCTAATGAAAAACTGTTTTTT. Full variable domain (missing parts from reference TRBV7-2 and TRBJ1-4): GAGVSQSPSNKVTEKGKDVELRCDPISGHTALYWYRQSLGQGLEFLIYFQGNSAPDKSGLPSDRFSAERTGGSVSTLTIQRTQQEDSAVYLCASSLEGGGSANEKLFFGSGTQLSVL.

The CDR3 DNA reads as TGTGCCAGTAGCGTCACTGGGACAGTCTTTAACTATGGCTACACCTTC. It translates to CASSVTGTVFNYGYTF. The chain combines TRBV19 with TRBJ1-2, with 7 bases identical to TRBD1. The CDR3 has 16 amino acids. Per the germline V gene, CDR1 is LNHDA and CDR2 is SQIVND (reference sequence). V shed 6 bases and J 1 base; nucleotides not matched to a gene: 11.

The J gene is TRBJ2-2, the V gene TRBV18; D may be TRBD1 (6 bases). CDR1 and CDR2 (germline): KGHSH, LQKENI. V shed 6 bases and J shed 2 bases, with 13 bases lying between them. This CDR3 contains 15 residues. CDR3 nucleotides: TGTGCCAGCTCCCTCGGGACACCAAACACCGGGGAGCTGTTTTTT. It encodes CASSLGTPNTGELFF.

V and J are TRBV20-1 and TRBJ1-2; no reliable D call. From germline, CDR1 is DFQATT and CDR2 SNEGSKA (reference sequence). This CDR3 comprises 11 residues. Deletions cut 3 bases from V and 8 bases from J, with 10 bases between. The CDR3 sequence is CSASTEAGYTF. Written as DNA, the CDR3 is TGCAGTGCTAGTACGGAGGCGGGCTACACCTTC.

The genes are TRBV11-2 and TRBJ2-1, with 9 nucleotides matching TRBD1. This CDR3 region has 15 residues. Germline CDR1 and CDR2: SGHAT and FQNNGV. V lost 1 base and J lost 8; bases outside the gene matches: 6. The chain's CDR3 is CASSLGGTGSHEQFF. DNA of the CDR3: TGTGCCAGCAGCTTAGGAGGGACAGGGTCGCATGAGCAGTTCTTC.

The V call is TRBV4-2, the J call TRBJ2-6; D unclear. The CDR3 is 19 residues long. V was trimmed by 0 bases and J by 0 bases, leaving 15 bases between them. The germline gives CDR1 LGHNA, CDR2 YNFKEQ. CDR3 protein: CASSQDPGSFASGANVLTF. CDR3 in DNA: TGTGCCAGCAGCCAAGATCCAGGTAGTTTTGCCTCTGGGGCCAACGTCCTGACTTTC.

The CDR3 bases are TGTGCCAGCAGTTACGGGCAGGGGGCGACCTACGAGCAGTACTTC. Translating it yields CASSYGQGATYEQYF. The J gene is TRBJ2-7, the V gene TRBV6-2 or TRBV6-3; 8 bases agree with TRBD1. The CDR3 runs to 15 residues. V was pared by 2 bases and J by 2 bases, with 5 bases of the junction left unmatched. Germline assignment: CDR1 MNHEY and CDR2 SVGEGT.

CDR3 nucleotide sequence: TGTGCCAGCGTAAACAGGGGGCATGGCTATGGCTACACCTTC. Protein product: CASVNRGHGYGYTF. V and J are TRBV19 and TRBJ1-2; 9 nucleotides match TRBD1. Germline trimming cut 9 bases from V and 4 bases from J; bases unmatched to any gene: 9. Per germline, CDR1 LNHDA and CDR2 SQIVND (reference sequence). The CDR3 is 14 amino acids.

The CDR3 is CASSLDSIYEQYF. DNA of the CDR3: TGTGCCAGCAGTCTAGACAGCATCTACGAGCAGTACTTC. The gene calls are TRBV7-2 and TRBJ2-7, with D possibly matching TRBD1 (5 bases). Per germline, CDR1 SGHTA and CDR2 FQGNSA. The CDR3 is made up of 13 amino acids. V shed 6 bases and J shed 3 bases, with 12 bases lying between them.

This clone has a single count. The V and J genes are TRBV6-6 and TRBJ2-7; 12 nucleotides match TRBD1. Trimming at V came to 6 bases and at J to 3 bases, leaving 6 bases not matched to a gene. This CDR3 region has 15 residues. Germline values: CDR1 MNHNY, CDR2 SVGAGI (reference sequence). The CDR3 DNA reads TGTGCCAGCAGGTCCGGGACAGGGGGCTTCTACGAGCAGTACTTC. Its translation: CASRSGTGGFYEQYF.

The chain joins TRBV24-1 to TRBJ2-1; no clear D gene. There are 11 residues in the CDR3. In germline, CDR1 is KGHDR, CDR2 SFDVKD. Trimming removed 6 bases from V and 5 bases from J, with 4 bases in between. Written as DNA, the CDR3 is TGTGCCACCAGTCTACACAATGAGCAGTTCTTC. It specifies CATSLHNEQFF.

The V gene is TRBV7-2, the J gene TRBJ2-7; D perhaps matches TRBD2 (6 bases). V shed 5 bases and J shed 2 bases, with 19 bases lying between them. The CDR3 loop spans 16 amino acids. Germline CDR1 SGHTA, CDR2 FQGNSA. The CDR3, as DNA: TGTGCCAGCAGCCCGACCGGCGGGGCCAAGCCCTACGAGCAGTACTTC. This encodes CASSPTGGAKPYEQYF. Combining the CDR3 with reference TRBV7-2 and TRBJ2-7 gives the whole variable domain GAGVSQSPSNKVTEKGKDVELRCDPISGHTALYWYRQSLGQGLEFLIYFQGNSAPDKSGLPSDRFSAERTGGSVSTLTIQRTQQEDSAVYLCASSPTGGAKPYEQYFGPGTRLTVT.

CDR3 bases: TGTGCCAGCTCACCACTTACGAGACAGGGGTCAGCCCGGGGGACTGAAGCTTTCTTT. It encodes CASSPLTRQGSARGTEAFF. The chain recombines TRBV18 with TRBJ1-1; 8 bases agree with TRBD1. CDR3 size: 19 residues. Germline V lookup: CDR1 KGHSH, CDR2 LQKENI. V trimming: 1 base; J trimming: 5 bases; junction bases outside the gene matches: 18.

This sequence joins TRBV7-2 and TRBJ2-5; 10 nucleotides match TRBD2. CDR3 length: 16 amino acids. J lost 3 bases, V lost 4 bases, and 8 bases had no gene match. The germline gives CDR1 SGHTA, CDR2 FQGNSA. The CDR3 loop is CASSSPGTSEEETQYF. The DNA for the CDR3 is TGTGCCAGCAGCTCGCCCGGGACTAGCGAGGAAGAGACCCAGTACTTC.

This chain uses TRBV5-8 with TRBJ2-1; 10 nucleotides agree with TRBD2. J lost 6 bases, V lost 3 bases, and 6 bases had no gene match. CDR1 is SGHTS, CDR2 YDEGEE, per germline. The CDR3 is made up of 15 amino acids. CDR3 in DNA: TGTGCCAGCAGCTCGGGGCTAGCGGGAGTCAATGAGCAGTTCTTC. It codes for CASSSGLAGVNEQFF.

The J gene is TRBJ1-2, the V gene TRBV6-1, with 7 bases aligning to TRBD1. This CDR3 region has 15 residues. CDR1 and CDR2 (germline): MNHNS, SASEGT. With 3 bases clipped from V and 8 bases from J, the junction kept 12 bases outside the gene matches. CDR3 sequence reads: CASSEAGQLPGGYTF. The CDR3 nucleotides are TGTGCCAGCAGTGAGGCGGGACAGCTTCCGGGGGGCTACACCTTC.

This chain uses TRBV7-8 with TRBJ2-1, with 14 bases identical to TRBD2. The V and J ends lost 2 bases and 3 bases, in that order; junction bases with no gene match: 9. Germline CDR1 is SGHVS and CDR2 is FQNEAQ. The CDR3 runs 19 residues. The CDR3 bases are TGTGCCAGCAGCTTACCCGGGACTAGCGGGGGATTGGGCTACAATGAGCAGTTCTTC. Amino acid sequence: CASSLPGTSGGLGYNEQFF.

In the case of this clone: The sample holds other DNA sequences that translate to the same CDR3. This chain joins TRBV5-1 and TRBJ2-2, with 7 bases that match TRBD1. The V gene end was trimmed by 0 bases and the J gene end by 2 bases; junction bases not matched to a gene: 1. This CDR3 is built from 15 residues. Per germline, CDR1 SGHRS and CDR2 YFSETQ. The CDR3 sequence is CASSLGQGNTGELFF. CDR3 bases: TGCGCCAGCAGCTTGGGACAGGGTAACACCGGGGAGCTGTTTTTT.